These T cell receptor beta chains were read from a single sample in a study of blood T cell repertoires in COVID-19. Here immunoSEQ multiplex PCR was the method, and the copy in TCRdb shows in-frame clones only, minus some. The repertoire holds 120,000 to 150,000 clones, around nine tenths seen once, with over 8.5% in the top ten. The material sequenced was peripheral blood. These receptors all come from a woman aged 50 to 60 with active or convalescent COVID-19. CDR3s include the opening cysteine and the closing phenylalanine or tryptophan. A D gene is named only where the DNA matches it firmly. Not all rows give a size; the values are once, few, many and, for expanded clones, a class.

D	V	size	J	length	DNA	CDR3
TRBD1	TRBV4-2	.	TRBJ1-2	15	TGTGCCAGCAGCCAAGATGGGAGGACAGGGTATGGCTACACCTTC	CASSQDGRTGYGYTF
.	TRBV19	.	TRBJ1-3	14	TGTGCCAGTAACCATGGGAGCTCTGGAAACACCATATATTTT	CASNHGSSGNTIYF
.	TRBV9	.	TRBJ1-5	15	TGTGCCAGCAGCGTAGACGGACAGCCGAATCAGCCCCAGCATTTT	CASSVDGQPNQPQHF
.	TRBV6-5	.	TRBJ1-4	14	TGTGCCAGCAGAGACGACAGTAGTAATGAAAAACTGTTTTTT	CASRDDSSNEKLFF
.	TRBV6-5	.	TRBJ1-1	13	TGTGCCAGCAGAGCCCAGGGGCGTACTGAAGCTTTCTTT	CASRAQGRTEAFF
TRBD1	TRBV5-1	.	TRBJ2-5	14	TGCGCCAGCAGCTTGGGGGACAGAAAGGAGACCCAGTACTTC	CASSLGDRKETQYF
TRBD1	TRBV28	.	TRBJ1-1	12	TGTGCCAGCACTAAGGACAGGGGGAAAGCTTTCTTT	CASTKDRGKAFF
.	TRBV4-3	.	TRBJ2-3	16	TGCGCCAGCAGCCAACAAGTGAGGCCTAGCACAGATACGCAGTATTTT	CASSQQVRPSTDTQYF
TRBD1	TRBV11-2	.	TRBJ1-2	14	TGTGCCAGCAGCCCCGGGACAGGGTTAGGTGGCTACACCTTC	CASSPGTGLGGYTF
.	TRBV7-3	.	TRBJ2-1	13	TGTGCCAGCAGCTCCCGACTGGACAATGAGCAGTTCTTC	CASSSRLDNEQFF
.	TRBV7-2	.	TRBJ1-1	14	TGTGCCAGCAGCTTGGGCAGGGTGAACACTGAAGCTTTCTTT	CASSLGRVNTEAFF
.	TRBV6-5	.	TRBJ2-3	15	TGTGCCAGCAGTTACTCCCCCGGGGGCACAGATACGCAGTATTTT	CASSYSPGGTDTQYF
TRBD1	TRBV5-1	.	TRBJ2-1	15	TGCGCCAGCAGCTTGGAAACTAACAGGGGGCATGAGCAGTTCTTC	CASSLETNRGHEQFF
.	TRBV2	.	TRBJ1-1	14	TGTGCCAGCAGGGGGGGTCCATCGAACACTGAAGCTTTCTTT	CASRGGPSNTEAFF
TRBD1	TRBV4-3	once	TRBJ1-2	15	TGCGCCAGCAGTATGGGGACAGGTGATGTCTATGGCTACACCTTC	CASSMGTGDVYGYTF
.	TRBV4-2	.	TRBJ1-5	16	TGTGCCAGCAGCCAAGATCTTGGGGCAGGTGATCAGCCCCAGCATTTT	CASSQDLGAGDQPQHF
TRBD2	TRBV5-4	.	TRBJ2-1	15	TGTGCCAGCAGCTTGGGGGAGGGCTCCTACAATGAGCAGTTCTTC	CASSLGEGSYNEQFF
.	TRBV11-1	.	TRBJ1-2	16	TGTGCCAGCAGCCAGGGTGACAACGCTTTCTTCTATGGCTACACCTTC	CASSQGDNAFFYGYTF
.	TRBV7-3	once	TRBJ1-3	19	TGTGCCAGCAGCCCTGGGGAGTTGTCCCCTACAATCTCTGGAAACACCATATATTTT	CASSPGELSPTISGNTIYF
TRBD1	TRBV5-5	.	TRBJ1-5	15	TGTGCCAGCAGCTTCTTAGGGGGCCTTAATCAGCCCCAGCATTTT	CASSFLGGLNQPQHF
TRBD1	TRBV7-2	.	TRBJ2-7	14	TGTGCCAGCAGCTTAGAAGCAGGGGGCTACGAGCAGTACTTC	CASSLEAGGYEQYF
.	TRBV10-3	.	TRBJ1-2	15	TGTGCCATCAGTGGAGGGACGGGGGATAACTATGGCTACACCTTC	CAISGGTGDNYGYTF
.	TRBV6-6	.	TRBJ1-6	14	TGTGCCAGCCGTGAGGCCCCCGGGTATTCACCCCTCCACTTT	CASREAPGYSPLHF
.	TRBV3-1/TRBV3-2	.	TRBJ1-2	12	TGTGCCAGCAGACCGACGGAGGCTGGCTACACCTTC	CASRPTEAGYTF
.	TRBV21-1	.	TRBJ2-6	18	TGTGCCAGCAGCAAAGTCTTAGGCAGGGGACCTGGGGCCAACGTCCTGACTTTC	CASSKVLGRGPGANVLTF
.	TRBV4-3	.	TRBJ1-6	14	TGCGCCAGCAGCCAAGGGGGCTGGGGTTCACCCCTCCACTTT	CASSQGGWGSPLHF
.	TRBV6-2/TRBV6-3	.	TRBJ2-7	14	TGTGCCAGCAGTTACGGCGGGGGCCCCTACGAGCAGTACTTC	CASSYGGGPYEQYF
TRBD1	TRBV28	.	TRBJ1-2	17	TGTGCCAGCAGTCCTGCCGGGACAGGTCGCGCTAACTATGGCTACACCTTC	CASSPAGTGRANYGYTF
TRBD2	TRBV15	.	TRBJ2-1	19	TGTGCCACCAGCAGAGGTGGGACTAGCGGGGGGGTTTCCTACAATGAGCAGTTCTTC	CATSRGGTSGGVSYNEQFF
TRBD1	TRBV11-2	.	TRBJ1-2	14	TGTGCCAGCAGCTCCGGACAGGGGAGCTATGGCTACACCTTC	CASSSGQGSYGYTF
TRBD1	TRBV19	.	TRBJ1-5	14	TGTGCCAGTAGTATCGGACAGGTCGGTCAGCCCCAGCATTTT	CASSIGQVGQPQHF
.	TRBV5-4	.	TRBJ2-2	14	TGTGCCAGCAGCTTAAGGGGGAGCACCGGGGAGCTGTTTTTT	CASSLRGSTGELFF
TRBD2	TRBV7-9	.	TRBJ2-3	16	TGTGCCAGCAGCTTAGGAGCGGGAGGCCGCACAGATACGCAGTATTTT	CASSLGAGGRTDTQYF
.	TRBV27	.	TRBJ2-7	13	TGTGCCAGCAGTTTAGGTCAAGGGAGCGAGCAGTACTTC	CASSLGQGSEQYF
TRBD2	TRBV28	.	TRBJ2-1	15	TGTGCCAGCAGTCGGGACTACCTCTCCTACAATGAGCAGTTCTTC	CASSRDYLSYNEQFF
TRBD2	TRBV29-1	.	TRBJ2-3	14	TGCAGCGTGCCGACTAGCGGGGGGTTCGATACGCAGTATTTT	CSVPTSGGFDTQYF
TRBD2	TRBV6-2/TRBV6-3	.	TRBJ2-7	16	TGTGCCAGCAGTTATTGGAGTAGCGGGAGTGAAAACGAGCAGTACTTC	CASSYWSSGSENEQYF
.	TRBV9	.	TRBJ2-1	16	TGTGCCAGCAGCGTAGCTTTAAGGGGCTTGGACAATGAGCAGTTCTTC	CASSVALRGLDNEQFF
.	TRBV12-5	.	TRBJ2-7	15	TGTGCTAGTGCCCGCTCAGGGGTCCCCCCCTACGAGCAGTACTTC	CASARSGVPPYEQYF
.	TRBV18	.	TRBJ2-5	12	TGTGCCAGCTCACCTACTCGCGAGACCCAGTACTTC	CASSPTRETQYF
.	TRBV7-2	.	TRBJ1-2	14	TGTGCCAGCAGCTTAGATGGGCAGAGCTATGGCTACACCTTC	CASSLDGQSYGYTF
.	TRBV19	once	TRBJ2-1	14	TGTGCCAGTAGTAGAGACAGGGAGGGTAATGAGCAGTTCTTC	CASSRDREGNEQFF
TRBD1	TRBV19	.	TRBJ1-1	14	TGTGCCAGTAGTCAGGACAGGGGGCCCACTGAAGCTTTCTTT	CASSQDRGPTEAFF
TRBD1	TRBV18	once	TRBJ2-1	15	TGTGCCAGCTCACCACGGACAGGGGGGGGCAATGAGCAGTTCTTC	CASSPRTGGGNEQFF
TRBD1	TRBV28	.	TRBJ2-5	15	TGTGCCAGCAGTAGCAACGGACAGGGGAGGGAGACCCAGTACTTC	CASSSNGQGRETQYF
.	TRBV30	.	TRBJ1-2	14	TGTGCCTGGGAGCCCCTTTCGAGGGGGTATGGCTACACCTTC	CAWEPLSRGYGYTF
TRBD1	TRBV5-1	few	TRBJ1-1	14	TGCGCCAGCAGCTCGACAGGGTTTCATAGTGAAGCTTTCTTT	CASSSTGFHSEAFF
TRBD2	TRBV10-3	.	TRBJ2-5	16	TGTGCCATCAGTGAACAACTAGCGGGCTATCAAGAGACCCAGTACTTC	CAISEQLAGYQETQYF
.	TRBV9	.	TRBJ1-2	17	TGTGCCAGCAGCGACCCAACGGAGGTCACTCCGGGCAGAGGCTACACCTTC	CASSDPTEVTPGRGYTF
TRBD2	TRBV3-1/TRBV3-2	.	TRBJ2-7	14	TGTGCCAGCAGCCGGACTAGCGGGTTCTACGAGCAGTACTTC	CASSRTSGFYEQYF
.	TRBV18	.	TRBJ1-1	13	TGTGCCAGTTCACCCAAGCAGGGTCGAAAGGCTTTCTTT	CASSPKQGRKAFF
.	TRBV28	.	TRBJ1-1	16	TGTGCCAGCAGTTTATCTGGGCAGGGTTGGAACACTGAAGCTTTCTTT	CASSLSGQGWNTEAFF
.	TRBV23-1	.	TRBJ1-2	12	TGCGCCAGCAGTCATGGGGCGGAGGGCTACACCTTC	CASSHGAEGYTF
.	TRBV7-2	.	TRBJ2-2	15	TGTGCCAGCAGCATAAGACAGTTGAACACCGGGGAGCTGTTTTTT	CASSIRQLNTGELFF
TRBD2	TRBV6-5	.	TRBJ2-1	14	TGTGCCAGCAGATTGCGGGGGGGCCTGAATGAGCAGTTCTTC	CASRLRGGLNEQFF
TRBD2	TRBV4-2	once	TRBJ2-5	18	TGTGCCAGCAGCCTGAGGGTTCCTAGCGGGGGAATCCAAGAGACCCAGTACTTC	CASSLRVPSGGIQETQYF